Below are 24 T cell receptor beta chains sequenced from a single sample in a study of blood T cell repertoires in COVID-19 (dated by TCRdb to 2018 to 2020). The library came from the immunoSEQ multiplex PCR assay. Held by TCRdb, this immuneACCESS table contains in-frame sequences only and omits some clones. Under half of the omission traces to an unresolved V gene where checked; the cause of the rest is unknown. The sample data list under 250,000 clones, and about nine tenths of these were observed just once. The ten largest account for more than 1.5% of the sample. Input material: PBMCs or T cells enriched from blood (not recorded which). These receptors all come from a middle-aged man who had recovered from COVID-19.

The chain employs TRBV5-5 and TRBJ2-7, with 9 positions matching TRBD1. Trimming removed 4 bases from V and 0 bases from J; junction bases left unmatched: 5. CDR1 and CDR2 (germline): SGHKS, YYEKEE (reference sequence). The CDR3 spans 15 residues. The CDR3 DNA is TGTGCCAGCAGCCACCCGACAGGGGGCTCCTACGAGCAGTACTTC. This gives the protein CASSHPTGGSYEQYF.

V usage is TRBV7-6 and J usage is TRBJ2-3; tentative D call: TRBD2 (6 bases). The CDR3 extends over 17 amino acids. V was trimmed by 1 base and J by 1 base, leaving 15 bases between them. Per germline, CDR1 SGHVS and CDR2 FNYEAQ. The CDR3 loop reads CASSLGISGVGTDTQYF. The CDR3 bases are TGTGCCAGCAGCTTAGGGATCTCGGGAGTGGGCACAGATACGCAGTATTTT.

The chain uses TRBV19 and TRBJ1-1; D possibly corresponds to TRBD1 (6 bases). This CDR3 is 13 amino acids long. CDR1 is LNHDA, CDR2 SQIVND, per germline (reference sequence). The V gene lost 6 bases and the J gene lost 3 bases, with 11 bases spanning the gap. CDR3 sequence reads: CASSQQGHTEAFF. The CDR3 coding sequence is TGTGCCAGTAGCCAACAGGGCCACACTGAAGCTTTCTTT.

The chain joins TRBV7-9 to TRBJ2-1, with 10 bases lining up with TRBD2. The CDR3 covers 19 residues. Germline lookup yields CDR1 SEHNR and CDR2 FQNEAQ (reference sequence). V shed 5 bases, J shed 4 bases, and the junction held 17 bases outside the gene matches. The CDR3 reads CASSLKRWLAGERYNEQFF. CDR3 coding DNA: TGTGCCAGCAGCCTTAAGAGGTGGCTAGCGGGAGAGAGATACAATGAGCAGTTCTTC.

The genes are TRBV7-9 and TRBJ2-7; TRBD1 is a possible D gene (6 bases). Germline-derived CDR1 and CDR2 are SEHNR and FQNEAQ (reference sequence). V dropped 4 bases and J dropped 3 bases, with 13 bases sitting between them. The CDR3 totals 14 residues. The CDR3 loop reads CASSSRQVNYEQYF. The CDR3, as DNA: TGTGCCAGCAGCTCACGACAGGTTAACTACGAGCAGTACTTC.

The chain couples TRBV4-3 to TRBJ2-1; D is unclear. CDR1 and CDR2 (germline): LGHNA, YSLEER. This CDR3 comprises 13 residues. Trimming removed 0 bases at V and 4 bases at J, with 4 bases between. The CDR3, as DNA: TGCGCCAGCAGCCAAGATCTTTACAATGAGCAGTTCTTC. It translates to CASSQDLYNEQFF.

The chain links TRBV7-2 to TRBJ2-2; 8 bases align to TRBD2. The ends lost 5 bases at V and 6 bases at J; junction bases unmatched: 8. Germline CDR1 is SGHTA and CDR2 is FQGNSA. CDR3 length: 15 residues. In DNA, the CDR3 is TGTGCCAGCAGCCCCGGGACTAGTTATCCCGGGGAGCTGTTTTTT. Encoded protein: CASSPGTSYPGELFF.

The genes are TRBV5-4 and TRBJ1-1, with 8 bases lining up with TRBD1. Trimming removed 1 base from V and 1 base from J; junction bases left unmatched: 3. Germline assignment: CDR1 SGHNT and CDR2 YYREEE (reference sequence). CDR3 size: 15 residues. CDR3: CASSLWTGKNTEAFF. DNA of the CDR3: TGTGCCAGCAGCTTGTGGACAGGGAAGAACACTGAAGCTTTCTTT.

The chain is built from TRBV5-1 and TRBJ1-2, with D maybe TRBD1 (6 bases). The germline CDR1 and CDR2 sequences are SGHRS and YFSETQ. V lost 3 bases and J lost 4, with 7 bases in between. The CDR3 sequence is 12 residues long. The CDR3 DNA reads TGCGCCAGCAGCTCGGACAGCTATGGCTACACCTTC. Amino acid sequence: CASSSDSYGYTF.

This chain connects TRBV5-8 to TRBJ1-1, with a tentative D call TRBD1 (5 bases). V lost 4 bases and J lost 2, with 12 bases in between. Germline values: CDR1 SGHTS, CDR2 YDEGEE. The CDR3 has 14 amino acids. CDR3 loop: CASSLEGHNTEAFF. DNA for the CDR3: TGTGCCAGCAGCCTGGAGGGGCACAACACTGAAGCTTTCTTT.

This chain uses TRBV7-8 with TRBJ1-3, with 7 bases that match TRBD1. V trimming: 5 bases; J trimming: 5 bases; junction bases outside the gene matches: 9. The CDR3 is 15 amino acids. Looked up from germline, CDR1 is SGHVS and CDR2 is FQNEAQ. CDR3 DNA sequence: TGTGCCAGCAGCCTTGGGGACAGAACCCGAAACACCATATATTTT. Its translation: CASSLGDRTRNTIYF.

The chain carries TRBV2 and TRBJ2-5; a weak D match, TRBD1 (6 bases). The CDR3 loop spans 13 amino acids. V was trimmed by 4 bases and J by 5 bases, leaving 11 bases between them. Germline lookup yields CDR1 SNHLY and CDR2 FYNNEI. The CDR3: CASSVLGAETQYF. The CDR3 DNA follows: TGTGCCAGCAGTGTTTTGGGGGCTGAGACCCAGTACTTC.

The chain has TRBV5-4 and TRBJ2-7; 10 bases fit TRBD2. This CDR3 region has 14 residues. Germline CDR1 is SGHNT and CDR2 is YYREEE (reference sequence). V gave up 3 bases and J gave up 5 bases; unmatched junction bases: 5. This CDR3 is CASSSTSGWDEQYF. DNA for the CDR3: TGTGCCAGCAGCTCGACTAGCGGGTGGGACGAGCAGTACTTC.

Comment on this clone: The identical CDR3 is also encoded by other nucleotide sequences in the sample. The genes are TRBV2 and TRBJ2-7, with D perhaps matching TRBD2 (6 bases). CDR1 SNHLY and CDR2 FYNNEI come from the germline V gene. The CDR3 loop spans 11 amino acids. Trimming left V 9 bases short and J 0 bases short, with 6 bases between. For the CDR3, the DNA is TGTGCCAGTAGCGGCTCCTACGAGCAGTACTTC. This gives the protein CASSGSYEQYF.

V usage is TRBV4-1 and J usage is TRBJ2-5; no clear D gene. Between the trimmed V and J ends, which lost 0 bases and 1 base, there was a span of 9 bases. Looked up from germline, CDR1 is MGHRA and CDR2 is YSYEKL. The CDR3 spans 15 residues. This chain's CDR3 is CASSQDGLSQETQYF. Here the CDR3 DNA reads TGCGCCAGCAGCCAAGATGGGCTAAGCCAAGAGACCCAGTACTTC.

This sequence joins TRBV7-9 and TRBJ2-4; D gene unclear. The germline V and J ends were trimmed by 1 base and 0 bases, with 10 bases remaining between them. CDR1 and CDR2 from the germline V gene are SEHNR and FQNEAQ (reference sequence). This CDR3 comprises 16 residues. Written as DNA, the CDR3 is TGTGCCAGCAGCTTAGGAGGCCCCCCAGCCAAAAACATTCAGTACTTC. Translated, it gives CASSLGGPPAKNIQYF.

The V call is TRBV7-2, the J call TRBJ1-1; tentatively, D is TRBD1 (5 bases). Trimming stripped 5 bases from V and 4 bases from J, with 14 bases between. The germline V gene has CDR1 SGHTA and CDR2 FQGNSA. The CDR3 has 14 residues. The CDR3: CASSRGTRGTEAFF. The DNA of the CDR3 is TGTGCCAGCAGCCGCGGGACGAGGGGCACTGAAGCTTTCTTT.

The chain employs TRBV3-1 (or the pseudogene TRBV3-2) and TRBJ1-6; TRBD1 aligns across 7 bases. The CDR3 runs 14 residues. Germline CDR1 is LGHDT and CDR2 is YNNKEL (reference sequence). The V segment lost 4 bases and the J segment 7 bases; nucleotides outside the gene matches: 4. CDR3 in DNA: TGTGCCAGCAGCCTGACGACAGGGAATTCACCCCTCCACTTT. The encoded protein is CASSLTTGNSPLHF.

This chain links TRBV6-5 with TRBJ1-5; no definite D call. Looked up from germline, CDR1 is MNHEY and CDR2 is SVGAGI. CDR3 size: 14 residues. With 0 bases removed from V and 0 bases from J, the gap between germline ends came to 3 bases. Here the CDR3 reads CASSYSYSNQPQHF. Written as DNA, the CDR3 is TGTGCCAGCAGTTACTCTTATAGCAATCAGCCCCAGCATTTT.

This chain links TRBV3-1 (or the pseudogene TRBV3-2) with TRBJ2-3, with a tentative D call TRBD2 (5 bases). V was cut by 4 bases and J by 5 bases, with 13 bases left in between. This CDR3 is built from 14 residues. Germline assignment: CDR1 LGHDT and CDR2 YNNKEL (reference sequence). CDR3 sequence reads: CASSRGWGEDTQYF. The CDR3 region has the DNA TGTGCCAGCAGCCGAGGGTGGGGAGAAGATACGCAGTATTTT.

V is TRBV5-4 and J is TRBJ2-5; D unresolved. CDR1 is SGHNT, CDR2 YYREEE, per germline (reference sequence). Trimming took off 0 bases at V and 1 base at J, with 10 bases between the two ends. The CDR3 totals 15 residues. The CDR3 sequence is CASSLVEELQETQYF. CDR3 DNA: TGTGCCAGCAGCTTGGTTGAGGAGCTCCAAGAGACCCAGTACTTC.

The chain joins TRBV15 to TRBJ1-2, with a tentative D call TRBD1 (6 bases). The CDR3 loop spans 13 amino acids. The germline gives CDR1 LNHNV, CDR2 YYDKDF (reference sequence). The V end was cut by 5 bases, the J end by 2 bases, with 9 bases between. CDR3 nucleotides: TGTGCCACCAGCGGTGGACAGAACTATGGCTACACCTTC. Protein product: CATSGGQNYGYTF.

V usage is TRBV4-1 and J usage is TRBJ1-2; D unclear. CDR3 length: 15 amino acids. CDR1 MGHRA and CDR2 YSYEKL come from the germline V gene. V lost 0 bases, J lost 8 bases, and 16 bases lay in between. This CDR3 is CASSQDGPAIRGYTF. CDR3 DNA sequence: TGCGCCAGCAGCCAAGATGGTCCAGCGATTCGGGGCTACACCTTC.

The chain is built from TRBV9 and TRBJ1-1, with 7 bases matching TRBD1. CDR3 length equals 15 residues. CDR1 and CDR2 from the germline V gene are SGDLS and YYNGEE. Trimming removed 3 bases from V and 1 base from J; junction bases left unmatched: 6. The CDR3 region has the DNA TGTGCCAGCAGCGGAACCGGGACAGCGAACACTGAAGCTTTCTTT. It translates to CASSGTGTANTEAFF. Full variable domain (missing parts from reference TRBV9 and TRBJ1-1): DSGVTQTPKHLITATGQRVTLRCSPRSGDLSVYWYQQSLDQGLQFLIQYYNGEERAKGNILERFSAQQFPDLHSELNLSSLELGDSALYFCASSGTGTANTEAFFGQGTRLTVV.